This T cell receptor beta chain was recovered during a study of beta chain features in type 1 diabetes. Turning to the study itself: No age, gender or cell yield differences were seen between patients and healthy donors. General observations from the study: Researchers caution that PCR might favor shorter templates, equally among patients and controls. A moderate, significant TCRB CDR3 shortening appeared in type 1 diabetes across four CD4+ subsets.

The CDR3 covers 16 residues. V dropped 0 bases and J dropped 4; count of bases not matched to a gene: 8. CDR1 SGHTA and CDR2 FQGNSA come from the germline V gene. Of the isolated RNA, all was reverse transcribed, and so the sequenced material was expressed TCRB transcripts. Produced via immunoSEQ multiplex PCR; TCRdb's table is partial and in-frame only. The sample gives hundreds of thousands of clones, roughly a sixth of which show up once; more than 0.08% is in the top ten. This clone was counted between two and nine times. Its target is not known. This clonotype was sampled from a man aged 18 to 35 in good health. The chain links TRBV7-2 to TRBJ2-5, with TRBD1 matching over 7 bases. Sequencing was done on a sample of naive CD4+ T cells from blood. CDR3 nucleotides: TGTGCCAGCAGCTTAGCGTCACAGGGGCCGCTAGAGACCCAGTACTTC. Translated, it gives CASSLASQGPLETQYF.